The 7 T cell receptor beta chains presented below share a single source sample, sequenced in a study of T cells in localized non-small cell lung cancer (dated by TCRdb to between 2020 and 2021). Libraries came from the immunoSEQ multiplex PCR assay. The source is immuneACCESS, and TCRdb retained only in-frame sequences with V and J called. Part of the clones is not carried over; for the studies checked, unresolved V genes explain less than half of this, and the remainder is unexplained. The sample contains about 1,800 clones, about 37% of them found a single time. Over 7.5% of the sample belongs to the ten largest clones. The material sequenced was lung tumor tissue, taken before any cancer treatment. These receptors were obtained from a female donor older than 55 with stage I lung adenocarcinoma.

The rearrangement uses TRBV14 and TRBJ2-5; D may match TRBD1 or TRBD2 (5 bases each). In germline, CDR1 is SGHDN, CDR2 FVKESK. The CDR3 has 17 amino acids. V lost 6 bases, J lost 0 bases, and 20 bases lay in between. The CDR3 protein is CASSPRGEASYQETQYF. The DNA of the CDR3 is TGTGCCAGCAGTCCCCGAGGGGAAGCTTCGTACCAAGAGACCCAGTACTTC.

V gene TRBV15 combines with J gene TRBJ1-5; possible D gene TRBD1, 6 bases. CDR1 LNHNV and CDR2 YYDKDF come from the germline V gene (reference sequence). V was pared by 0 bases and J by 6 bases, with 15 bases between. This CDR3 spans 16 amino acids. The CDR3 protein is CATSRDRAGAGQPQHF. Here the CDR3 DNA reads TGTGCCACCAGCAGAGATAGGGCAGGGGCGGGTCAGCCCCAGCATTTT.

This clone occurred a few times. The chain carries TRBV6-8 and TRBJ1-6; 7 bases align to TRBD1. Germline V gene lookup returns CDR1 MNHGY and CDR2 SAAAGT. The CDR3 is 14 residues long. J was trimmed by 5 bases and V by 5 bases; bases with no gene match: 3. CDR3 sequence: CASSDGTDNSPLHF. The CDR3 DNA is TGTGCCAGCAGTGATGGGACAGATAATTCACCCCTCCACTTT.

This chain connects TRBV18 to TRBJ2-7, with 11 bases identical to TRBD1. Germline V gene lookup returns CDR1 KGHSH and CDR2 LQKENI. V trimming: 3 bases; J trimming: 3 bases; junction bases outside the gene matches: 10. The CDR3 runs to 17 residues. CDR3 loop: CASSPGTGGQNFYEQYV. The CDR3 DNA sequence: TGTGCCAGCTCACCCGGGACAGGGGGGCAAAATTTCTACGAGCAGTACGTC.

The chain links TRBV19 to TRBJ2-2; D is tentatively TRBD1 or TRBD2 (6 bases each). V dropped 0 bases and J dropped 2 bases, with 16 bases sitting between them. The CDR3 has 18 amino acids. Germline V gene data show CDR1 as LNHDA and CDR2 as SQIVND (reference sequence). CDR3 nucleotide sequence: TGTGCCAGTAGTATAGATCTTCAAACGGGGGCCAACACCGGGGAGCTGTTTTTT. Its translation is CASSIDLQTGANTGELFF.

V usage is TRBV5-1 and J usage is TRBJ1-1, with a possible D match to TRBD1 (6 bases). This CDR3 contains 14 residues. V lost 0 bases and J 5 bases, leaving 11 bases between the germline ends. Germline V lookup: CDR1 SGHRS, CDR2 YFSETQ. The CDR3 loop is CASSLEGVETEAFF. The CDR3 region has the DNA TGCGCCAGCAGCTTGGAGGGGGTGGAGACTGAAGCTTTCTTT.

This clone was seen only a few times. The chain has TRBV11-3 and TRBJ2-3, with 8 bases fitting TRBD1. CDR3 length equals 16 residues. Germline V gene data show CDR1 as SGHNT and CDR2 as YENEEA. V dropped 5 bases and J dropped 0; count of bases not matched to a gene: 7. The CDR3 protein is CASSPQGDTSTDTQYF. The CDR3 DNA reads TGTGCCAGCAGCCCACAGGGGGATACGAGCACAGATACGCAGTATTTT.